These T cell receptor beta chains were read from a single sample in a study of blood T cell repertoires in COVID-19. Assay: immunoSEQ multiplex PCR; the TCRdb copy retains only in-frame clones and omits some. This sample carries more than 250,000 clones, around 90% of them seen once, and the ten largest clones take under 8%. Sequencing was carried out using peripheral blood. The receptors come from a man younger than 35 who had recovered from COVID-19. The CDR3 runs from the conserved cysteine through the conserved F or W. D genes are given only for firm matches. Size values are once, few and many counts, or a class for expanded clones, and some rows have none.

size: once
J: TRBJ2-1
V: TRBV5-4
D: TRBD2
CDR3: CASRLSGGSYNEQFF
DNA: TGTGCCAGCCGCCTTAGCGGGGGCTCCTACAATGAGCAGTTCTTC

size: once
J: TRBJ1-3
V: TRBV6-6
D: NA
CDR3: CASILGLRNTIYF
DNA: TGTGCCAGCATCCTAGGACTACGGAACACCATATATTTT

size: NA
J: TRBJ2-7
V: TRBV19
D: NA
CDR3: CASSFAYEQYF
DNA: TGTGCCAGTAGTTTCGCCTACGAGCAGTACTTC

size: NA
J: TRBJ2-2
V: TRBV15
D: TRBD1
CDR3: CATHPGQVTGELFF
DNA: TGTGCCACCCATCCGGGACAGGTCACCGGGGAGCTGTTTTTT

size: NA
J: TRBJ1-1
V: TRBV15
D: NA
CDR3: CATSPRMGAEAFF
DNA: TGTGCCACCAGCCCCCGGATGGGCGCTGAAGCTTTCTTT

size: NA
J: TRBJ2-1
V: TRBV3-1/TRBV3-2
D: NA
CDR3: CASSPYSGDSYNEQFF
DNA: TGTGCCAGCAGCCCCTATTCGGGGGACTCCTACAATGAGCAGTTCTTC

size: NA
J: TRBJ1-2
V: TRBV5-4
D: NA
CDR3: CASSLAGHVYGYTF
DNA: TGTGCCAGCAGCTTGGCGGGACATGTCTATGGCTACACCTTC

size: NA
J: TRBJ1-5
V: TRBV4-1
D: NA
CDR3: CASSQGGPERQPQHF
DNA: TGCGCCAGCAGCCAAGGGGGGCCTGAGAGGCAGCCCCAGCATTTT

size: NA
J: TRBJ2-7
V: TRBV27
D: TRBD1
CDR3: CASSPGTGNEQYF
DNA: TGTGCCAGCAGTCCAGGGACAGGGAACGAGCAGTACTTC

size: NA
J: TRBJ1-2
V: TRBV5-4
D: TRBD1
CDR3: CASSLLDRGLNYGYTF
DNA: TGTGCCAGCAGCCTGCTAGACAGGGGCCTGAACTATGGCTACACCTTC

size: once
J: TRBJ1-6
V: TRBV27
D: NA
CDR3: CASSLFRGSSYNSPLHF
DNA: TGTGCCAGCAGTTTATTCCGGGGAAGCTCCTATAATTCACCCCTCCACTTT

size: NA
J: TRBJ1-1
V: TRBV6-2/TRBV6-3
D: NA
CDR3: CASSYGALYEAFF
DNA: TGTGCCAGCAGTTACGGGGCACTCTATGAAGCTTTCTTT

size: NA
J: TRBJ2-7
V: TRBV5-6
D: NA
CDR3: CASSLEREVHEQYF
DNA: TGTGCCAGCAGCTTGGAAAGGGAGGTACACGAGCAGTACTTC

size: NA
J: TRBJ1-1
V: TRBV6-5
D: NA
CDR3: CASSYRGVAFF
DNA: TGTGCCAGCAGTTACCGGGGGGTTGCTTTCTTT

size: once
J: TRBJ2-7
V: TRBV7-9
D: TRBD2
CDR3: CASSRGTSGSYEQYF
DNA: TGTGCCAGCAGCCGGGGGACTAGCGGTTCCTACGAGCAGTACTTC

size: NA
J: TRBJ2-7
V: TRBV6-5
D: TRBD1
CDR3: CASSYRNDRVSEQYF
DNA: TGTGCCAGCAGTTACCGAAACGACAGGGTCAGCGAGCAGTACTTC

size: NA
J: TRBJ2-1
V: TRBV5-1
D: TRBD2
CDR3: CASSSAPGTINEQFF
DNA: TGCGCCAGCAGCTCCGCTCCCGGGACTATAAATGAGCAGTTCTTC

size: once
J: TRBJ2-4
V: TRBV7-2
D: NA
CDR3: CASSHGQDKNIQYF
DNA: TGTGCCAGCAGCCATGGACAAGACAAAAACATTCAGTACTTC

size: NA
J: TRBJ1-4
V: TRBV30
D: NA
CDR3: CASRRAGDEKLFF
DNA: TGTGCCTCGCGCAGGGCGGGGGATGAAAAACTGTTTTTT

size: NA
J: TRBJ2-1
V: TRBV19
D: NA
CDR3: CASSIGRGLVPHEQFF
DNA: TGTGCCAGTAGTATAGGGCGGGGATTAGTGCCCCATGAGCAGTTCTTC

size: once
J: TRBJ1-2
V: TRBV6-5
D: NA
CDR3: CASSYLDRNYGYTF
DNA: TGTGCCAGCAGTTACCTGGACAGAAACTATGGCTACACCTTC

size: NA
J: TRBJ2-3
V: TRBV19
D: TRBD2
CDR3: CASQRTSGSTDTQYF
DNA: TGTGCCAGCCAAAGGACTAGCGGTAGCACAGATACGCAGTATTTT

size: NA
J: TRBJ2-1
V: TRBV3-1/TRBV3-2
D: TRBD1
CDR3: CASSQGVGRGQNNEQFF
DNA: TGTGCCAGCAGCCAGGGGGTGGGCAGGGGGCAGAACAATGAGCAGTTCTTC

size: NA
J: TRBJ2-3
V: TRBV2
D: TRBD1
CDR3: CATRDRGRMDTQYF
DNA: TGTGCCACTCGGGACAGGGGGCGCATGGATACGCAGTATTTT

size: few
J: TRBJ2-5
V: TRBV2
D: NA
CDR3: CASSGTAGETQYF
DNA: TGTGCCAGCAGTGGTACGGCAGGAGAGACCCAGTACTTC

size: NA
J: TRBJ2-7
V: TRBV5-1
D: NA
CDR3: CASSLRVSKDYEQYF
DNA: TGCGCCAGCAGCTTGCGTGTGAGCAAAGACTACGAGCAGTACTTC

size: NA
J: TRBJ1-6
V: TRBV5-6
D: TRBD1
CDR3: CASSLGTGRSPLHF
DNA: TGTGCCAGCAGCTTGGGGACAGGGAGGTCACCCCTCCACTTT

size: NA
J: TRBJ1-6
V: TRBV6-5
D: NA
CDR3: CASSPGLESPLHF
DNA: TGTGCCAGCAGCCCAGGGTTGGAATCACCCCTCCACTTT

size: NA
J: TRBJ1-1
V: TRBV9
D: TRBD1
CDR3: CASSGTGGAFF
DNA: TGTGCCAGCAGCGGAACAGGGGGCGCTTTCTTT

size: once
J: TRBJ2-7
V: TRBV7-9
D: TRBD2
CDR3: CASSGGREGEQYF
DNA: TGTGCCAGCAGCGGCGGGAGGGAGGGCGAGCAGTACTTC

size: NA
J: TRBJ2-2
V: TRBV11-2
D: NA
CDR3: CASSLEGRNTGELFF
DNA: TGTGCCAGCAGCTTAGAGGGCAGAAACACCGGGGAGCTGTTTTTT

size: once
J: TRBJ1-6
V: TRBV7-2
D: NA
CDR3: CASSPEQLSPLHF
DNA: TGTGCCAGCAGCCCGGAACAGCTTTCACCCCTCCACTTT

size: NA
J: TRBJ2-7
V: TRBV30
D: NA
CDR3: CAWSVDNYEQYF
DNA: TGTGCCTGGAGTGTAGACAACTACGAGCAGTACTTC

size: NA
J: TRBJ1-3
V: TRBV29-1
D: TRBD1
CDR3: CSVDWTGTGNTIYF
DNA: TGCAGCGTTGATTGGACAGGGACAGGAAACACCATATATTTT

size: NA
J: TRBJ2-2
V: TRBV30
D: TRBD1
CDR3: CAWDGTGPGELFF
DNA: TGTGCCTGGGATGGGACAGGGCCCGGGGAGCTGTTTTTT

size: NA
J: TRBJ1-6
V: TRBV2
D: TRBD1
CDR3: CASSPGGVSPLHF
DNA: TGTGCCAGCAGCCCAGGGGGCGTCTCACCCCTCCACTTT

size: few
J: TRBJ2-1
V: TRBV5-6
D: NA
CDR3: CASSLQGSSYNEQFF
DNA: TGTGCCAGCAGCTTGCAGGGTAGCTCCTACAATGAGCAGTTCTTC

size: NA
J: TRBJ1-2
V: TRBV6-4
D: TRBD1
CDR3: CASREETGGAYGYTF
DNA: TGTGCCAGCAGGGAAGAGACAGGGGGCGCGTATGGCTACACCTTC

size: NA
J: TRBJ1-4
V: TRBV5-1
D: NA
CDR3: CASSLAARATNEKLFF
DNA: TGCGCCAGCAGCTTGGCGGCGAGGGCAACTAATGAAAAACTGTTTTTT

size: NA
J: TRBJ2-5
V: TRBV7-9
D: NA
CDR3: CASSPGGTPARETQYF
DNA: TGTGCCAGCAGCCCCGGGGGGACACCAGCTCGGGAGACCCAGTACTTC

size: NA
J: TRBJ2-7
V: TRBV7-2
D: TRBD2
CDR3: CASSLTSGRVEQYF
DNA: TGTGCCAGCAGCTTGACTAGCGGGAGGGTTGAGCAGTACTTC

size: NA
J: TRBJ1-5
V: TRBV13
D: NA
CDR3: CASSESRGTPNQPQHF
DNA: TGTGCCAGCAGCGAAAGCCGGGGGACCCCCAATCAGCCCCAGCATTTT

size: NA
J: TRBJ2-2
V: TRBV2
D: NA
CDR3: CASRLGLGTGELFF
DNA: TGTGCCAGCAGACTCGGACTCGGGACCGGGGAGCTGTTTTTT

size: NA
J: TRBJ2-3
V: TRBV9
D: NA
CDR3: CASSVTEHPPDTQYF
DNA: TGTGCCAGCAGCGTAACAGAACACCCCCCAGATACGCAGTATTTT

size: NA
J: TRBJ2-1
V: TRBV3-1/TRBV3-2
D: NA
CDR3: CASGDSSYNEQFF
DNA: TGTGCCAGCGGGGACTCCTCCTACAATGAGCAGTTCTTC

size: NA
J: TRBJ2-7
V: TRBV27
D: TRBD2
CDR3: CASRFSGRDVGVYEQYF
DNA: TGTGCCAGCAGATTTAGCGGGAGAGATGTCGGGGTGTACGAGCAGTACTTC

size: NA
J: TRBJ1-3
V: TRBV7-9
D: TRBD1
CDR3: CASDRQGASGNTIYF
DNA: TGTGCCAGCGATCGACAGGGGGCGAGTGGAAACACCATATATTTT

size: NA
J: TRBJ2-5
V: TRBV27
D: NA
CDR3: CASRKQGSSEETQYF
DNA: TGTGCCAGCAGGAAGCAGGGAAGTTCAGAAGAGACCCAGTACTTC

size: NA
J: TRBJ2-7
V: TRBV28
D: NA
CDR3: CASSWAKQGYEQYF
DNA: TGTGCCAGCAGTTGGGCTAAACAGGGTTACGAGCAGTACTTC

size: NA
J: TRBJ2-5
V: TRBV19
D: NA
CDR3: CASSISGWETQYF
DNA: TGTGCCAGTAGTATATCGGGATGGGAGACCCAGTACTTC

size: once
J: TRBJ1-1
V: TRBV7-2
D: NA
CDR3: CASSPSAGLNTEAFF
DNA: TGTGCCAGCAGCCCTAGTGCGGGGCTGAACACTGAAGCTTTCTTT

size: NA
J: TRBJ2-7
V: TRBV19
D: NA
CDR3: CASSITRDNYEQYF
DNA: TGTGCCAGTAGTATTACCCGGGACAATTACGAGCAGTACTTC